This T cell receptor beta chain was observed in a study of control samples from healthy donors and cancer patients. Method: immunoSEQ multiplex PCR; TCRdb's copy keeps in-frame clones and lacks some. The repertoire consists of 98,000 or so clones, with roughly four fifths occurring once and the leading ten covering around 6.6%. With 0 bases removed from V and 5 bases from J, the gap between germline ends came to 7 bases. This CDR3 region has 13 residues. Germline V lookup: CDR1 MNHEY, CDR2 SVGAGI. V and J are TRBV6-5 and TRBJ1-1; D gene unclear. Sequenced: blood. The sequence was collected from a man younger than 35 in good health. CDR3 nucleotides: TGTGCCAGCAGTTACTCAGGGAGAACTGAAGCTTTCTTT. Encoded protein: CASSYSGRTEAFF.